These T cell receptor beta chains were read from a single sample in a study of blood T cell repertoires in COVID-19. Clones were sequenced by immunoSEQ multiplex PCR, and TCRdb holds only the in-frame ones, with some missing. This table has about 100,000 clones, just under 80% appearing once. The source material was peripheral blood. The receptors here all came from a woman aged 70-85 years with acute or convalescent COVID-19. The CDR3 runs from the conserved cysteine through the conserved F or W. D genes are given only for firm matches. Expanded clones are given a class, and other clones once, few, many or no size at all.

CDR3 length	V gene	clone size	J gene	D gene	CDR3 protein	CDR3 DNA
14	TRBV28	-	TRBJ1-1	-	CASSLVPETTEAFF	TGTGCCAGCAGTTTGGTTCCGGAGACCACTGAAGCTTTCTTT
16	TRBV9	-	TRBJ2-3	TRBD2	CASSVVSGVTTDTQYF	TGTGCCAGCAGCGTAGTCAGCGGGGTAACCACAGATACGCAGTATTTT
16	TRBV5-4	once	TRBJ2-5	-	CASSARVGVVGETQYF	TGTGCCAGCAGCGCCCGGGTCGGGGTCGTGGGGGAGACCCAGTACTTC
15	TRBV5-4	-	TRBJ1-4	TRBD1	CASSLGTGSVGKLFF	TGTGCCAGCAGCTTGGGGACAGGGAGTGTGGGAAAACTGTTTTTT
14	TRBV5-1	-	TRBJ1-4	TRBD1	CASSRGQGNEKLFF	TGCGCCAGCAGCAGGGGACAGGGGAACGAAAAACTGTTTTTT
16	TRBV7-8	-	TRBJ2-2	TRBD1	CASSPGTGFNTGELFF	TGTGCCAGCAGCCCGGGGACAGGGTTTAACACCGGGGAGCTGTTTTTT
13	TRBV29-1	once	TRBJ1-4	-	CSVWRGVGEKLFF	TGCAGCGTTTGGCGGGGGGTTGGGGAAAAACTGTTTTTT
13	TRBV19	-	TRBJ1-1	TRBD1	CASNPGGATEAFF	TGTGCCAGTAACCCAGGGGGCGCGACTGAAGCTTTCTTT
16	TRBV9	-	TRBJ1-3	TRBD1	CASSVRDRLSGNTIYF	TGTGCCAGCAGCGTTCGGGACAGGCTCTCTGGAAACACCATATATTTT
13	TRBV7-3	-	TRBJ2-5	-	CASRQTGEETQYF	TGTGCCAGCAGGCAGACTGGAGAAGAGACCCAGTACTTC
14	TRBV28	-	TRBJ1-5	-	CASRETGPHQPQHF	TGTGCCAGCAGGGAAACAGGGCCCCATCAGCCCCAGCATTTT
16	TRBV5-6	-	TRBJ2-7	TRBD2	CASSLFSGTSGDEQYF	TGTGCCAGCAGCTTGTTTTCCGGGACTAGCGGGGACGAGCAGTACTTC
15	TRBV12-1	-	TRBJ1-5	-	CASLPRERSNQPQHF	TGTGCCAGCCTCCCCCGGGAGAGAAGCAATCAGCCCCAGCATTTT
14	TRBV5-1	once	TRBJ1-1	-	CASSLDISSTEAFF	TGCGCCAGCAGCTTAGACATAAGCTCCACTGAAGCTTTCTTT
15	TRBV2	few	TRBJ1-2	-	CASSLALDRLGGYTF	TGTGCCAGCAGCCTAGCCCTAGACAGGCTGGGTGGCTACACCTTC